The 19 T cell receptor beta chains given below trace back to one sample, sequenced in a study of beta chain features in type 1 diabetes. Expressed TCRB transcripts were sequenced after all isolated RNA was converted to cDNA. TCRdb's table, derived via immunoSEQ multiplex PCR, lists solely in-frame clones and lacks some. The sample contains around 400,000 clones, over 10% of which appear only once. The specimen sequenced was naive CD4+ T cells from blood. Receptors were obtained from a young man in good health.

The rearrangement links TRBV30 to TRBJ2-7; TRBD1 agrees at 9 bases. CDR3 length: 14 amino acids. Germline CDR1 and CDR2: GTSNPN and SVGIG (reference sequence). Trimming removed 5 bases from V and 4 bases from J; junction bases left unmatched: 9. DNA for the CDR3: TGTGCCTGGGATAAGGACAGGGGTCAGTACGAGCAGTACTTC. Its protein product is CAWDKDRGQYEQYF.

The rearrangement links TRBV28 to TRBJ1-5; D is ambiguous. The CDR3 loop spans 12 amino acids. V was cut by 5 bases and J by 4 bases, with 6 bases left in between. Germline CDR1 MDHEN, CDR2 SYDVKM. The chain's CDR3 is CASSPPNQPQHF. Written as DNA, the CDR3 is TGTGCCAGCAGTCCCCCTAATCAGCCCCAGCATTTT.

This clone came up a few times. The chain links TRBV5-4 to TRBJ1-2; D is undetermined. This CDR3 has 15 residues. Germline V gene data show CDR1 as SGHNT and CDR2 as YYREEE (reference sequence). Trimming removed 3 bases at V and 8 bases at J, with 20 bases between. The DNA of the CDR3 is TGTGCCAGCAGCTCACCCCGGTCCGCCTCCCGGGGCTACACCTTC. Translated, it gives CASSSPRSASRGYTF.

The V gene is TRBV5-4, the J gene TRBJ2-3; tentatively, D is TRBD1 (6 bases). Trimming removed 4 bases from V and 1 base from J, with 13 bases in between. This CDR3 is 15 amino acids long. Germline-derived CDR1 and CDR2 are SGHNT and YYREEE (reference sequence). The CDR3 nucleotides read TGTGCCAGCAGCCCGGGCACAGGGCGCACAGATACGCAGTATTTT. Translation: CASSPGTGRTDTQYF. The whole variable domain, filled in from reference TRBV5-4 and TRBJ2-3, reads ETGVTQSPTHLIKTRGQQVTLRCSSQSGHNTVSWYQQALGQGPQFIFQYYREEENGRGNFPPRFSGLQFPNYSSELNVNALELDDSALYLCASSPGTGRTDTQYFGPGTRLTVL.

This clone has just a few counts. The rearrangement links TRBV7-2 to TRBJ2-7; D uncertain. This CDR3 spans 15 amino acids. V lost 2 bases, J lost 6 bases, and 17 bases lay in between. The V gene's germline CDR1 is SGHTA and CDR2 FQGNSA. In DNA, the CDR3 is TGTGCCAGCAGCTTACTTACGGCCGGCCGAGGCGAGCAGTACTTC. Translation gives CASSLLTAGRGEQYF.

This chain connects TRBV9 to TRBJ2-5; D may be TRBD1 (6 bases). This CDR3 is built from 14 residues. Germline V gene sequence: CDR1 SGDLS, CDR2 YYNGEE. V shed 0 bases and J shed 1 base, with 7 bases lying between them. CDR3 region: CASSVEQGQETQYF. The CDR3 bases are TGTGCCAGCAGCGTAGAACAGGGCCAAGAGACCCAGTACTTC.

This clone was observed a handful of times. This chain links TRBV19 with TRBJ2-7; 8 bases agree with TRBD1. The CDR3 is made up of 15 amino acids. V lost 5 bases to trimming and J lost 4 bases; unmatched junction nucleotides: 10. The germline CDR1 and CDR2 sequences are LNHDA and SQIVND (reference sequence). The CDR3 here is CASSATNRGLYEQYF. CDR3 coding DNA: TGTGCCAGTAGTGCCACCAACAGGGGGTTGTACGAGCAGTACTTC.

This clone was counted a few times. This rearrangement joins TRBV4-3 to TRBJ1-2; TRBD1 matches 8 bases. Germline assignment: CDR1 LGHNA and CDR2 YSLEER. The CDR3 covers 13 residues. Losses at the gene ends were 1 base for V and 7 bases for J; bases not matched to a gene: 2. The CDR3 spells CASSQGQGSGYTF. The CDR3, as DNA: TGCGCCAGCAGCCAAGGACAGGGGAGTGGCTACACCTTC.

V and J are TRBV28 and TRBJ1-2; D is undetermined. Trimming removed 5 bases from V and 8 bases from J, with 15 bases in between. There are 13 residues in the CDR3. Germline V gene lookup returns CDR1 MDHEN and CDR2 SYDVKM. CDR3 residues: CASSPVLGRGYTF. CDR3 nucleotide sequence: TGTGCCAGCAGTCCGGTTCTAGGAAGAGGCTACACCTTC.

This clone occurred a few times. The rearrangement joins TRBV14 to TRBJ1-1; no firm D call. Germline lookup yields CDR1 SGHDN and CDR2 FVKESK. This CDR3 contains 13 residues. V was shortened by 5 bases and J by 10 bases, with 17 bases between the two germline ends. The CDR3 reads CASSSGVIGGAFF. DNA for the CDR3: TGTGCCAGCAGCTCCGGGGTTATCGGTGGAGCTTTCTTT.

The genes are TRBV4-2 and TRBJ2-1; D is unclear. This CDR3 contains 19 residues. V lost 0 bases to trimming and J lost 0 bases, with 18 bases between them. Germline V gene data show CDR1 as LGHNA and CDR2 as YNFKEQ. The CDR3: CASSQDYFRSYSSYNEQFF. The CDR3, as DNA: TGTGCCAGCAGCCAAGATTATTTTCGCTCTTACAGCTCCTACAATGAGCAGTTCTTC.

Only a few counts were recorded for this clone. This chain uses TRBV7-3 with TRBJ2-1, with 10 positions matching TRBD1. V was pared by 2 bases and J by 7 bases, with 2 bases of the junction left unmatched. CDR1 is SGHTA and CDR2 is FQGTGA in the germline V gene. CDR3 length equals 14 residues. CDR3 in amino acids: CASSLGQGGNEQFF. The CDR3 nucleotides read TGTGCCAGCAGCTTAGGACAGGGGGGGAATGAGCAGTTCTTC.

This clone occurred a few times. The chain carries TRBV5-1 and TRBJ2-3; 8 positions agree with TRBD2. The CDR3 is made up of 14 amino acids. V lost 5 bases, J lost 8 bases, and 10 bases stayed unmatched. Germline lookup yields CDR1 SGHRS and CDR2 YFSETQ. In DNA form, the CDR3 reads TGCGCCAGCAGGGATACTAGCGGAGGGATTACGCAGTATTTT. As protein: CASRDTSGGITQYF.

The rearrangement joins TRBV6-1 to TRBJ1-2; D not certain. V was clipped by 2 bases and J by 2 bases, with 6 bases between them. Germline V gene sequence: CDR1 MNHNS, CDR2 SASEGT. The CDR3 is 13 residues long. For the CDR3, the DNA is TGTGCCAGCAGTGAACGGGAGAACTATGGCTACACCTTC. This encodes CASSERENYGYTF.

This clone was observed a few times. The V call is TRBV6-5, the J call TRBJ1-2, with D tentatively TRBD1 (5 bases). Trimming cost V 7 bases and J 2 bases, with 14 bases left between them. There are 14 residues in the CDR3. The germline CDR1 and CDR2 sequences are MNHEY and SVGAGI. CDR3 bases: TGTGCCAGCAACAAGCAGGGCAGGAACTATGGCTACACCTTC. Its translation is CASNKQGRNYGYTF.

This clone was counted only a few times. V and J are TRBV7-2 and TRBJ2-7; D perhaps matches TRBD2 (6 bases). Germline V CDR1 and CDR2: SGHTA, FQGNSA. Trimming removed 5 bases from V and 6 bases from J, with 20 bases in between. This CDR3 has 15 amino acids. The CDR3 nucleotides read TGTGCCAGCAGCCCGACCGGGACTCCCAATCTCGAGCAGTACTTC. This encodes CASSPTGTPNLEQYF.

The CDR3 coding sequence is TGCGCCAGCAGCCAAGACAGCAGGCAGCCCTACGAGCAGTACTTC. Amino acid sequence: CASSQDSRQPYEQYF. The genes are TRBV4-3 and TRBJ2-7, with D unresolved. The germline V gene encodes CDR1 LGHNA and CDR2 YSLEER. V was shortened by 0 bases and J by 2 bases, with 11 bases between the two germline ends. This CDR3 spans 15 amino acids.

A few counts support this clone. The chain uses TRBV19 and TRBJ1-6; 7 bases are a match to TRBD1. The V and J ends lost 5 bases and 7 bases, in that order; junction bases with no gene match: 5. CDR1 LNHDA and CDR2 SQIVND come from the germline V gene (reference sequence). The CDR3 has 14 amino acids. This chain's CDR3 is CASSADRVNSPLHF. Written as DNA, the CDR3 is TGTGCCAGTAGTGCTGACAGGGTAAATTCACCCCTCCACTTT.

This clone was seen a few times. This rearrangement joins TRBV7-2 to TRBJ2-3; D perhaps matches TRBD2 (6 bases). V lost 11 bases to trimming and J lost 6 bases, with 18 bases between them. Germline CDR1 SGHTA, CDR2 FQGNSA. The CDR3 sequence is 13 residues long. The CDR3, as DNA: TGTGCCGCGGGAAGACAACCGGGGGATACGCAGTATTTT. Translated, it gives CAAGRQPGDTQYF.